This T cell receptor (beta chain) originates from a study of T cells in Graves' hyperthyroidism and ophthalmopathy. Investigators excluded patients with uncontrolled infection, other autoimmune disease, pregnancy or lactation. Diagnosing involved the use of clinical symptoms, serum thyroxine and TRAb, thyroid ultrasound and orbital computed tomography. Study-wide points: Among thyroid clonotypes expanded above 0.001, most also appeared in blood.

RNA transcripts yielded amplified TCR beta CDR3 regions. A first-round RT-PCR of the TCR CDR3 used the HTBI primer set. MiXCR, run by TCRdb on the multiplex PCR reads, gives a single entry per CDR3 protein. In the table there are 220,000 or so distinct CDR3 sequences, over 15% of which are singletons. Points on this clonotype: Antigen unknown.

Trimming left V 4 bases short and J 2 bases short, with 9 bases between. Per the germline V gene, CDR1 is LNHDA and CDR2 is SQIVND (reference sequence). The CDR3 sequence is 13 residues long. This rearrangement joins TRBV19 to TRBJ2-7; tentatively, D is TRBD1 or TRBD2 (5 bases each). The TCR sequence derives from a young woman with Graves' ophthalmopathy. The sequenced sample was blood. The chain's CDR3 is CASSRDPAYEQYF. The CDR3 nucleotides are TGTGCCAGTAGTAGGGACCCAGCCTACGAGCAGTACTTC. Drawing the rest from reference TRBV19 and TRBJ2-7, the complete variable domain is DGGITQSPKYLFRKEGQNVTLSCEQNLNHDAMYWYRQDPGQGLRLIYYSQIVNDFQKGDIAEGYSVSREKKESFPLTVTSAQKNPTAFYLCASSRDPAYEQYFGPGTRLTVT.